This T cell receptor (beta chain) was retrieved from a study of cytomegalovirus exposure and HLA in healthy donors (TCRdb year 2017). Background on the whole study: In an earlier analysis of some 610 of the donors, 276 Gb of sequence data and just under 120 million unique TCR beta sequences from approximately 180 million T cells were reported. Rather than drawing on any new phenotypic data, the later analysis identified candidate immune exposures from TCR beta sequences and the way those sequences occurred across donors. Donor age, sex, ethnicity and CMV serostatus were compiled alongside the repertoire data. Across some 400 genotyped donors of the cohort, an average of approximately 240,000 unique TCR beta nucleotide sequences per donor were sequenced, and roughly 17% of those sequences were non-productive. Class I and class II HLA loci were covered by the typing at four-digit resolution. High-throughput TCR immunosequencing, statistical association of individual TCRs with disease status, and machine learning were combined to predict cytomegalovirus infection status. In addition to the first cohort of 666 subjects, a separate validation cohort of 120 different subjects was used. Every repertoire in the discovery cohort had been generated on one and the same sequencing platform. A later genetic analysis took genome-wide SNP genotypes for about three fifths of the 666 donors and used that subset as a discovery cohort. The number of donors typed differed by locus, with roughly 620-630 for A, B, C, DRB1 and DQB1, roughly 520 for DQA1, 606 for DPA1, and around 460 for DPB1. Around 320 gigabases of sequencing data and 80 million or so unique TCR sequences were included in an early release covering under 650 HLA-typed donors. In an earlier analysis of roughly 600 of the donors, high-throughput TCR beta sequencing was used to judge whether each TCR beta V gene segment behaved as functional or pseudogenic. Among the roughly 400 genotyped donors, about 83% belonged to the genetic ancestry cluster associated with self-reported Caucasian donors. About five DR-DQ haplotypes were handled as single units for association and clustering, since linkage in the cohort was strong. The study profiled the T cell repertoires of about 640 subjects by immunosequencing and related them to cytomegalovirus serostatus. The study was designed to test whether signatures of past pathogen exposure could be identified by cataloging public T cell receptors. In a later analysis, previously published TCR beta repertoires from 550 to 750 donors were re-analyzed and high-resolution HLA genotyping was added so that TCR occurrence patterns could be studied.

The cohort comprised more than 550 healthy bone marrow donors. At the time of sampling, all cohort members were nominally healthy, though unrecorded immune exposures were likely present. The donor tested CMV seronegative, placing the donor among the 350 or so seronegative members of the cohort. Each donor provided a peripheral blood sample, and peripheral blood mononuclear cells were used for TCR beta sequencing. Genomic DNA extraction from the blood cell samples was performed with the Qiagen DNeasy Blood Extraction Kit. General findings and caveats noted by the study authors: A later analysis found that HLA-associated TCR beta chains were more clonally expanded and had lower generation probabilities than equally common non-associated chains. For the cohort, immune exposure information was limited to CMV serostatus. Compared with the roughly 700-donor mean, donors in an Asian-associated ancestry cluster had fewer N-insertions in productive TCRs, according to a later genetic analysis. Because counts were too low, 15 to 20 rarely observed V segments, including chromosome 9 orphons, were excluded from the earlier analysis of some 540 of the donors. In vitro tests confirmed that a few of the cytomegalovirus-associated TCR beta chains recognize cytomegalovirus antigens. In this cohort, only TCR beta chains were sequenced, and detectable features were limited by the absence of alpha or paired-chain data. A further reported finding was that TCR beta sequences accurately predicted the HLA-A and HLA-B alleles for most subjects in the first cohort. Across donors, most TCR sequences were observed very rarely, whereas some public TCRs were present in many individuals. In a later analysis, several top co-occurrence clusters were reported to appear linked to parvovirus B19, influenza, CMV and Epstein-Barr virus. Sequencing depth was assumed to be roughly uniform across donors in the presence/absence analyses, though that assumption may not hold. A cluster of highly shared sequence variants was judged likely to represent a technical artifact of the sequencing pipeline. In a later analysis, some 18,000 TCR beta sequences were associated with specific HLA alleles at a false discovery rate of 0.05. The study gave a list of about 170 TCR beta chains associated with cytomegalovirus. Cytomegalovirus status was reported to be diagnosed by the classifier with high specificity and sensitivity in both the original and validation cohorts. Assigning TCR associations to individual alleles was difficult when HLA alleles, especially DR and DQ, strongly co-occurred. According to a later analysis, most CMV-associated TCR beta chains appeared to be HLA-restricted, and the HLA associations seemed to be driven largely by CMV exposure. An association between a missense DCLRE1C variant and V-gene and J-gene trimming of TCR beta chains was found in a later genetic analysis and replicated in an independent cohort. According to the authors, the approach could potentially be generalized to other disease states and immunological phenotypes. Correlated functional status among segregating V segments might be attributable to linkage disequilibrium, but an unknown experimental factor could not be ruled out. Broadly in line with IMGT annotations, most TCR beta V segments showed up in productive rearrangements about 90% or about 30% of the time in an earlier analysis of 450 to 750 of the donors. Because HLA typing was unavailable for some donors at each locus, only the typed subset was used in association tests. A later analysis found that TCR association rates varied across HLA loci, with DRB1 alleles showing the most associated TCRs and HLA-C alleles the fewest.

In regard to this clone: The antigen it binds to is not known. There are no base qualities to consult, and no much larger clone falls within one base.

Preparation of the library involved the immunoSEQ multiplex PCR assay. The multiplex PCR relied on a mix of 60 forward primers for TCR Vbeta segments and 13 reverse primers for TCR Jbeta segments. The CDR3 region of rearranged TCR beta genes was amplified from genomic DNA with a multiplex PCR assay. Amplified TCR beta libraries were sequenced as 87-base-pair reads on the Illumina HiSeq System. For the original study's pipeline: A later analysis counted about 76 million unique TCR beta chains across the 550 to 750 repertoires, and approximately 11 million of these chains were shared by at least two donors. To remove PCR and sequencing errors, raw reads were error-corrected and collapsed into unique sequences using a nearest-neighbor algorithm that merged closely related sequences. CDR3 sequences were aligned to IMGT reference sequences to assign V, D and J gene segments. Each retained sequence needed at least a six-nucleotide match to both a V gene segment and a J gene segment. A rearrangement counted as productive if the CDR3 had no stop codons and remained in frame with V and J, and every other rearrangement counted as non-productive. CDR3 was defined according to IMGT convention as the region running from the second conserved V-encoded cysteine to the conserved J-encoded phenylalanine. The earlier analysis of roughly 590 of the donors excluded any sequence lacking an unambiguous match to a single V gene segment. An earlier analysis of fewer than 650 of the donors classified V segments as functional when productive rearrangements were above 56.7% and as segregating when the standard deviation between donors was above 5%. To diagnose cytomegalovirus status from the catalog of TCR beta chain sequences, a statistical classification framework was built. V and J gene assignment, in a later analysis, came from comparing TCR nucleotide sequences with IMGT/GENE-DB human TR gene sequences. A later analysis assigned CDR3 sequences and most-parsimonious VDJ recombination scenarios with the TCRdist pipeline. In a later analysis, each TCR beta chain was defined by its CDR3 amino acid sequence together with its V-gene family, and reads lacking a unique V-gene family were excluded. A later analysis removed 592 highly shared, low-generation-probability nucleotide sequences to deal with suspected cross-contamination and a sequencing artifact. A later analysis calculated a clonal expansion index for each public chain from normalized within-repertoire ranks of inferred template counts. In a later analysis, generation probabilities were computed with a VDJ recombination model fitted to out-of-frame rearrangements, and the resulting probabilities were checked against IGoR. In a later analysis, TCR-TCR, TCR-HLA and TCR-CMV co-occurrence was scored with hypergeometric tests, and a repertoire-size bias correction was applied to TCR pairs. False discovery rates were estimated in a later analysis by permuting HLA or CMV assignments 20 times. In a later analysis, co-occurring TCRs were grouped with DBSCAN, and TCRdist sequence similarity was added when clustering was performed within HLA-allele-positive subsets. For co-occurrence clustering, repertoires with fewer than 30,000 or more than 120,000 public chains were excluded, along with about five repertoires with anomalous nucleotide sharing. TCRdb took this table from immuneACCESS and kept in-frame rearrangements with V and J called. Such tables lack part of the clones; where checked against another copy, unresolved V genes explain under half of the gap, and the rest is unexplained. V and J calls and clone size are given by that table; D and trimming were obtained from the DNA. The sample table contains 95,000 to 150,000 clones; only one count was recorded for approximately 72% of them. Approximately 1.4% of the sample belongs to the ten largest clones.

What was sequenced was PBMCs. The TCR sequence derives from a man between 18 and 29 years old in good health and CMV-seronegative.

The DNA reads TGTGCCAGCAGCTCTGGGACAGGAGAGGGCGAGCAGTACTTC. It specifies CASSSGTGEGEQYF. The sequence joins TRBV6-6 to TRBJ2-7; TRBD1 aligns with 8 central bases. Trimming removed 6 bases from V and 6 bases from J; the gene matches leave 10 bases unexplained. The cysteine opens and the phenylalanine closes a CDR3 of 14 amino acids. Just CDR3 DNA is preserved here, 42 bases in frame from base 1. For CDR1 and CDR2, the germline V gene (reference sequence) lists MNHNY and SVGAGI.